A single sample gave rise to the 9 T cell receptor beta chains below, sequenced in a study of T cells in localized non-small cell lung cancer. The method was immunoSEQ multiplex PCR; TCRdb's version includes in-frame clones alone and lacks a portion of them. Of 30,000 to 40,000 clones in the sample, 75% to 90% are singletons; the top ten hold more than 5.5%. The material was peripheral blood mononuclear cells, obtained before any cancer treatment. The receptors shown here come from a male donor older than 55 with stage II lung adenocarcinoma.

The chain links TRBV5-4 to TRBJ1-2, with a possible D match to TRBD1 (5 bases). The CDR3 is 16 residues long. CDR1 is SGHNT, CDR2 YYREEE, per germline (reference sequence). The ends were cut back, 5 bases at V and 4 bases at J, with 21 bases in the middle. The CDR3 loop reads CASSTVMGQVSYGYTF. CDR3 coding DNA: TGTGCCAGCAGTACCGTGATGGGGCAGGTTAGCTATGGCTACACCTTC.

V gene TRBV27 combines with J gene TRBJ2-3; 9 bases map to TRBD1. Looked up from germline, CDR1 is MNHEY and CDR2 is SMNVEV (reference sequence). This CDR3 spans 14 amino acids. Unmatched junction bases numbered 4, after V lost 4 bases and J lost 5 bases. The CDR3 here is CASSSQGAKDTQYF. The CDR3 bases are TGTGCCAGCAGTTCACAGGGGGCGAAAGATACGCAGTATTTT.

The rearrangement links TRBV4-3 to TRBJ1-2; unclear D gene. The CDR3 spans 12 residues. Trimming cost V 6 bases and J 3 bases, with 8 bases left between them. Germline-derived CDR1 and CDR2 are LGHNA and YSLEER. CDR3 DNA: TGCGCCAGCAGTCGGCAGGACTATGGCTACACCTTC. It is translated as CASSRQDYGYTF.

This clone was counted a single time. The rearrangement joins TRBV5-4 to TRBJ2-1, with 10 bases identical to TRBD2. The CDR3 is 17 residues long. Germline lookup yields CDR1 SGHNT and CDR2 YYREEE (reference sequence). V lost 4 bases, J lost 3 bases, and 10 bases stayed unmatched. The CDR3 DNA follows: TGTGCCAGCAGCCAGATACCTAGCGGGAGTGTCTACAATGAGCAGTTCTTC. Its protein is CASSQIPSGSVYNEQFF.

The chain employs TRBV5-5 and TRBJ1-5; TRBD1 might be the D (5 bases). Germline V gene data show CDR1 as SGHKS and CDR2 as YYEKEE (reference sequence). Deletions cut 4 bases from V and 1 base from J, with 9 bases between. The CDR3 loop spans 14 amino acids. CDR3 coding DNA: TGTGCCAGCAGCGGGGGATTCAGCAATCAGCCCCAGCATTTT. Protein product: CASSGGFSNQPQHF.

This clone has a single count. This rearrangement joins TRBV7-3 to TRBJ2-3, with TRBD2 as a possible D gene (5 bases). CDR3 length: 13 amino acids. Germline V gene lookup returns CDR1 SGHTA and CDR2 FQGTGA. Trimming pared 6 bases from V and 5 bases from J, leaving 12 bases between. The CDR3 DNA reads TGTGCCAGCAGTCCTGGACGGGAAGATACGCAGTATTTT. It encodes CASSPGREDTQYF.

The chain is built from TRBV7-7 and TRBJ2-7; D may be TRBD2 (5 bases). V shed 5 bases and J shed 3 bases, with 11 bases lying between them. Germline V lookup: CDR1 SSHAT, CDR2 FNYEAQ (reference sequence). The CDR3 has 13 residues. Written as DNA, the CDR3 is TGTGCCAGCAGCCCTCACGCGGGCTACGAGCAGTACTTC. Amino acid sequence: CASSPHAGYEQYF.

V usage is TRBV6-6 and J usage is TRBJ2-1, with D hard to call. This CDR3 spans 12 amino acids. The germline V and J ends were trimmed by 6 bases and 5 bases, with 8 bases remaining between them. Germline CDR1 is MNHNY and CDR2 is SVGAGI (reference sequence). DNA for the CDR3: TGTGCCAGCAGACCCCCCGACAATGAGCAGTTCTTC. Its translation: CASRPPDNEQFF.

The V and J genes are TRBV19 and TRBJ2-7, with 7 bases identical to TRBD2. The CDR3 has 12 amino acids. Trimming at V came to 8 bases and at J to 5 bases, leaving 6 bases not matched to a gene. CDR1 is LNHDA, CDR2 SQIVND, per germline (reference sequence). This CDR3 is CASGGGSNEQYF. CDR3 coding DNA: TGTGCCAGTGGGGGGGGTTCCAACGAGCAGTACTTC.